This paragraph covers one T cell receptor beta chain sequence. Germline CDR1 is SGHDT and CDR2 is YYEEEE. The CDR3 sequence is 13 residues long. V gave up 0 bases and J gave up 7 bases, with 11 bases separating them. This specimen belongs to a study of blood T cell repertoires in COVID-19. Assay: immunoSEQ multiplex PCR; the TCRdb copy retains only in-frame clones and omits some. The data contain more than 110,000 clones, 75% to 90% of them seen just once; the ten biggest clones take up roughly 2.9%. The sample consisted of peripheral blood. V and J are TRBV5-6 and TRBJ2-7, with TRBD1 as a possible D gene (6 bases). This TCR was sampled from a man aged 55 to 69 with active or convalescent COVID-19. CDR3 bases: TGTGCCAGCAGCTTGGTGGGGGCAGTGGAGCAGTACTTC. This encodes CASSLVGAVEQYF.